One sample yielded the 25 T cell receptor beta chains listed below, sequenced in a study of T-cell reconstitution after alpha-beta-depleted transplantation in children. Unique molecular identifiers were used to barcode this TCRbeta library. A single record per CDR3 protein comes from TCRdb applying MiXCR to the PCR reads. Here the sample spans about 980,000 distinct CDR3 sequences, 25% to 30% being singletons. The sequences come from PBMCs, mostly from graft donor cells, collected 360 days after TCRalphabeta/CD19-depleted stem cell transplant. These receptors came from a boy under three years old who had a stem cell transplant for SCID, so the T cells may come from the graft donor.

The rearrangement links TRBV20-1 to TRBJ2-2, with 9 bases identical to TRBD1. This CDR3 region has 15 residues. From germline, CDR1 is DFQATT and CDR2 SNEGSKA (reference sequence). With V trimmed by 6 bases and J by 0 bases, 5 bases remained unmatched. DNA for the CDR3: TGCAGTGCCGGAGGGGACAGGGCGAACACCGGGGAGCTGTTTTTT. This encodes CSAGGDRANTGELFF.

This clonotype was counted between two and nine times. The chain employs TRBV15 and TRBJ1-5, with D tentatively TRBD1 (6 bases). This CDR3 is 14 amino acids long. Germline values: CDR1 LNHNV, CDR2 YYDKDF (reference sequence). The V gene lost 0 bases and the J gene lost 7 bases, with 10 bases spanning the gap. CDR3: CATSRDGGGQPQHF. The CDR3, as DNA: TGTGCCACCAGCAGAGATGGAGGGGGACAGCCCCAGCATTTT.

This clonotype was seen at least ten times. The V call is TRBV20-1, the J call TRBJ2-2; D not certain. Trimming pared 3 bases from V and 7 bases from J, leaving 12 bases between. The CDR3 covers 13 residues. Germline values: CDR1 DFQATT, CDR2 SNEGSKA (reference sequence). The chain's CDR3 is CSASLSRGGELFF. CDR3 sequence (DNA): TGCAGTGCTAGTTTGAGTCGAGGCGGGGAGCTGTTTTTT.

This clonotype came up a few times. The chain combines TRBV12-3 or TRBV12-4 with TRBJ2-1; 8 bases fit TRBD2. The CDR3 is 15 residues long. V lost 3 bases and J lost 6; bases outside the gene matches: 7. The CDR3 nucleotides read TGTGCCAGCAGTTTCCTCGGGACTAGAAGCAATGAGCAGTTCTTC. It codes for CASSFLGTRSNEQFF.

This clonotype was seen a few times. V and J are TRBV5-1 and TRBJ2-1; D perhaps matches TRBD2 (6 bases). V was trimmed by 4 bases and J by 5 bases, leaving 19 bases between them. Germline V gene data show CDR1 as SGHRS and CDR2 as YFSETQ. CDR3 length: 16 residues. CDR3 DNA sequence: TGCGCCAGCAGCCTAGGAGGAGGCGGGAAGCACAATGAGCAGTTCTTC. Encoded protein: CASSLGGGGKHNEQFF.

This clonotype was recorded a few times. This rearrangement joins TRBV20-1 to TRBJ1-4; D gene ambiguous. The CDR3 is 14 residues long. Germline CDR1 DFQATT, CDR2 SNEGSKA (reference sequence). Between the trimmed V and J ends, which lost 3 bases and 8 bases, there was a span of 16 bases. CDR3 residues: CSASAGGKGEKLFF. CDR3 nucleotides: TGCAGTGCTAGCGCGGGCGGCAAGGGCGAAAAACTGTTTTTT.

The chain employs TRBV7-2 and TRBJ2-5; D is possibly TRBD1 (5 bases). CDR3 length equals 13 residues. Germline V gene sequence: CDR1 SGHTA, CDR2 FQGNSA. With 1 base removed from V and 4 bases from J, the gap between germline ends came to 7 bases. CDR3 protein: CASSLGRAETQYF. The DNA of the CDR3 is TGTGCCAGCAGCTTAGGCAGGGCAGAGACCCAGTACTTC.

V and J are TRBV20-1 and TRBJ1-2; D not certain. Deletions cut 0 bases from V and 7 bases from J, with 12 bases between. From germline, CDR1 is DFQATT and CDR2 SNEGSKA (reference sequence). The CDR3 consists of 13 residues. The CDR3 bases are TGCAGTGCTAGAGAAGGACCTATGGGTGGCTACACCTTC. This sequence encodes CSAREGPMGGYTF.

V usage is TRBV27 and J usage is TRBJ1-1; D not certain. V lost 8 bases to trimming and J lost 5 bases, with 21 bases between them. The CDR3 is made up of 15 amino acids. The germline V gene has CDR1 MNHEY and CDR2 SMNVEV (reference sequence). CDR3 coding DNA: TGTGCCAGCTCCATTGCCGGACGGTCGGGGACTGAAGCTTTCTTT. As protein: CASSIAGRSGTEAFF.

This clonotype appeared a few times. The chain uses TRBV28 and TRBJ1-5, with TRBD1 matching over 9 bases. After removal of 5 bases from V and 7 bases from J, the junction contained 9 bases not matched to a gene. Germline loops: CDR1 MDHEN, CDR2 SYDVKM. CDR3 size: 15 residues. CDR3 sequence: CASSKYTGGTQPQHF. The CDR3 coding sequence is TGTGCCAGCAGTAAATACACAGGGGGCACACAGCCCCAGCATTTT.

The J gene is TRBJ2-3, the V gene TRBV5-1, with 9 nucleotides matching TRBD2. J was trimmed by 4 bases and V by 2 bases; bases with no gene match: 5. CDR3 length: 15 amino acids. Per germline, CDR1 SGHRS and CDR2 YFSETQ. The CDR3 here is CASSFNSGGADTQYF. The CDR3 bases are TGCGCCAGCAGCTTCAATAGCGGGGGCGCAGATACGCAGTATTTT.

The CDR3 nucleotides are TGCGCCAGCAGCTGGGGGACGGGGGCCTACGAGCAGTACTTC. Its protein product is CASSWGTGAYEQYF. V is TRBV5-1 and J is TRBJ2-7, with D possibly TRBD2 on 6 matching bases. The CDR3 runs 14 residues. The V end lost 3 bases, the J end lost 2 bases, and 12 bases lay between the germline ends. Germline CDR1 SGHRS, CDR2 YFSETQ.

V and J are TRBV5-1 and TRBJ2-3; D gene unclear. CDR1 and CDR2 (germline): SGHRS, YFSETQ. The CDR3 length is 14 residues. The V end was cut by 4 bases, the J end by 3 bases, with 12 bases between. The CDR3, as DNA: TGCGCCAGCAGCGGGTTTACGGGTACAGATACGCAGTATTTT. Translated, it gives CASSGFTGTDTQYF.

J is TRBJ1-1 and V is TRBV7-9, with D possibly being TRBD1 (6 bases). Germline V gives CDR1 SEHNR, CDR2 FQNEAQ (reference sequence). This CDR3 is built from 15 residues. V lost 6 bases, J lost 2 bases, and 16 bases lay in between. The CDR3 sequence is CASRPTGKRNTEAFF. CDR3 sequence (DNA): TGTGCCAGCAGACCCACAGGGAAGCGAAACACTGAAGCTTTCTTT. Using reference TRBV7-9 and TRBJ1-1 for the parts outside the CDR3, the full variable domain is DTGVSQNPRHKITKRGQNVTFRCDPISEHNRLYWYRQTLGQGPEFLTYFQNEAQLEKSRLLSDRFSAERPKGSFSTLEIQRTEQGDSAMYLCASRPTGKRNTEAFFGQGTRLTVV.

On this clonotype itself: This could be a read error, since a much larger clone is one nucleotide away. The CDR3 DNA reads as TGCGCCAGCAGCGCCGGGACAGGGGTCACCGGGGAGCTGTTTTTT. It encodes CASSAGTGVTGELFF. The gene calls are TRBV5-1 and TRBJ2-2, with 10 bases matching TRBD1. After removal of 4 bases from V and 4 bases from J, the junction contained 4 bases not matched to a gene. The CDR3 is made up of 15 amino acids. CDR1 is SGHRS and CDR2 is YFSETQ in the germline V gene.

This clonotype turned up a few times. This sequence joins TRBV5-1 and TRBJ1-1; tentatively, D is TRBD1 (5 bases). The V gene lost 3 bases and the J gene lost 1 base, with 13 bases spanning the gap. The CDR3 is 15 residues long. Germline CDR1 reads SGHRS; CDR2 reads YFSETQ. In DNA form, the CDR3 reads TGCGCCAGCAGCTGGACCGGGACCGAGAACACTGAAGCTTTCTTT. It encodes CASSWTGTENTEAFF.

V and J are TRBV12-3 or TRBV12-4 and TRBJ1-5; no definite D call. V shed 3 bases and J shed 1 base, with 10 bases lying between them. The CDR3 loop spans 15 amino acids. The CDR3 loop is CASSFTGRSNQPQHF. CDR3 coding DNA: TGTGCCAGCAGTTTCACCGGGAGGAGCAATCAGCCCCAGCATTTT.

V and J are TRBV2 and TRBJ2-1; the D is unclear. The CDR3 is 14 amino acids. V lost 7 bases and J 0 bases, leaving 10 bases between the germline ends. Germline loops: CDR1 SNHLY, CDR2 FYNNEI. CDR3 in amino acids: CASNTQFSYNEQFF. The DNA of the CDR3 is TGTGCCAGCAACACCCAATTCTCCTACAATGAGCAGTTCTTC.

In this sample, this clonotype turned up a few times. The CDR3 loop reads CSARVNRGNTEAFF. The CDR3 nucleotides read TGCAGTGCTAGAGTAAACAGGGGAAACACTGAAGCTTTCTTT. The V call is TRBV20-1, the J call TRBJ1-1, with 7 bases matching TRBD1. Germline trimming cut 1 base from V and 2 bases from J; bases unmatched to any gene: 4. CDR3 length: 14 amino acids. Germline V CDR1 and CDR2: DFQATT, SNEGSKA (reference sequence).

The CDR3 DNA follows: TGTGCCACCAGCAGAGACGGCAGGACAACCTACGAGCAGTACTTC. This translates into CATSRDGRTTYEQYF. The chain recombines TRBV15 with TRBJ2-7; maybe TRBD1 (5 bases). The CDR3 covers 15 residues. In germline, CDR1 is LNHNV, CDR2 YYDKDF (reference sequence). Trimming shortened V by 0 bases and J by 2 bases, and 11 bases separated the two germline ends.

The V call is TRBV7-2, the J call TRBJ2-4; D is tentatively TRBD1 or TRBD2 (6 bases each). CDR1 SGHTA and CDR2 FQGNSA come from the germline V gene. The CDR3 contains 21 residues. Trimming took 5 bases from V and 8 from J, leaving 37 bases between them. CDR3 residues: CASSEPREMGGAFPGTDIQYF. The CDR3 nucleotides are TGTGCCAGCAGCGAGCCCCGGGAGATGGGGGGCGCCTTTCCTGGTACGGACATTCAGTACTTC.

The V call is TRBV7-8, the J call TRBJ2-2, with D maybe TRBD1 (6 bases). The CDR3 consists of 17 residues. CDR1 and CDR2 from the germline V gene are SGHVS and FQNEAQ. V lost 6 bases and J lost 2, with 19 bases in between. CDR3 nucleotides: TGTGCCAGCAGTTCCCTCACCGGGACACCTAACACCGGGGAGCTGTTTTTT. As protein: CASSSLTGTPNTGELFF.

This clonotype occurred a few times. The chain recombines TRBV12-3 or TRBV12-4 with TRBJ1-4; 7 nucleotides line up with TRBD1. The length of the CDR3 is 20 residues. The V segment lost 6 bases and the J segment 0 bases; nucleotides outside the gene matches: 19. DNA of the CDR3: TGTGCCAGCAGACGACAGGGAAAGGGAACAGGAGTGGCAACTAATGAAAAACTGTTTTTT. Amino acid sequence: CASRRQGKGTGVATNEKLFF.

The V gene is TRBV27, the J gene TRBJ2-3, with 12 bases fitting TRBD2. V gave up 6 bases and J gave up 6 bases; unmatched junction bases: 7. CDR3 length: 15 amino acids. CDR1 is MNHEY and CDR2 is SMNVEV in the germline V gene (reference sequence). Written as DNA, the CDR3 is TGTGCCAGCAGCGATGGGACTAGCGGGTATGATACGCAGTATTTT. This codes for CASSDGTSGYDTQYF.

The chain joins TRBV5-5 to TRBJ2-3, with D possibly TRBD1 on 5 matching bases. From germline, CDR1 is SGHKS and CDR2 YYEKEE (reference sequence). V was trimmed by 0 bases and J by 6 bases, leaving 14 bases between them. The CDR3 loop spans 15 amino acids. The CDR3 sequence: CASSLGQLISDTQYF. The CDR3 DNA sequence: TGTGCCAGCAGCTTGGGACAGCTTATCTCGGATACGCAGTATTTT.